This T cell receptor (beta chain) was identified in a study of T-cell reconstitution after alpha-beta-depleted transplantation in children. Only a few counts were recorded for this clonotype. Germline V CDR1 and CDR2: MGHDK, SYGVNS. V gave up 6 bases and J gave up 6 bases, with 14 bases separating them. This CDR3 has 13 residues. Preparation of the TCRbeta library involved a method that used unique molecular identifiers. TCRdb called the PCR reads again in MiXCR, with one record for every CDR3 protein. The sample shows about 270,000 distinct CDR3 sequences, almost 10% of them seen only once. The sequence was collected from a human donor who donated a stem cell graft to a child with SCID. The chain has TRBV25-1 and TRBJ1-2; D perhaps matches TRBD1 (5 bases). The input for sequencing was PBMCs from the stem cell graft donor, taken from the stem cell graft. This CDR3 is CASRDRLQDGYTF. CDR3 nucleotides: TGTGCCAGCAGAGATCGACTACAGGATGGCTACACCTTC.